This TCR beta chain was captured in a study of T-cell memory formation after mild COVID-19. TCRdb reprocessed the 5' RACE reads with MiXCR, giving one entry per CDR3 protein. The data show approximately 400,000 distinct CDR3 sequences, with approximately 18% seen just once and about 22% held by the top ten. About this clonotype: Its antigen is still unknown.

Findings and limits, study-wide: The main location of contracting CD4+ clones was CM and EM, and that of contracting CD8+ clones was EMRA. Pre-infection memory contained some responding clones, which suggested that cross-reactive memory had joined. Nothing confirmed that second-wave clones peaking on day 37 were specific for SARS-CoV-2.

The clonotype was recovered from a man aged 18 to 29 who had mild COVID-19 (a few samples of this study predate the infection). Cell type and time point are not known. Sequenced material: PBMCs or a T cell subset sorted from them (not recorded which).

The CDR3 sequence is CASRSWGQQSVYEQYV. The CDR3 region has the DNA TGTGCCAGCCGTTCATGGGGACAGCAAAGTGTCTACGAGCAGTACGTC. The chain couples TRBV28 to TRBJ2-7; TRBD1 matches at 7 bases. This CDR3 is built from 16 residues. Germline trimming cut 8 bases from V and 3 bases from J; bases unmatched to any gene: 16. Per germline, CDR1 MDHEN and CDR2 SYDVKM.